This TCR beta chain was sequenced in a study of identical twins. The study, taken as a whole, reports: Modelling underestimated the level of out-of-frame TCR alpha sharing observed in monozygotic twins. There is a chance that invariant MAIT and iNKT cells partially muddied zero-insertion analyses.

TCRdb re-analysed the 5' RACE reads in MiXCR, keeping a single row per CDR3 protein. The table lists about 340,000 distinct CDR3 sequences, 9% to 15% of them singletons. V lost 4 bases to trimming and J lost 6 bases; unmatched junction nucleotides: 10. The CDR3 length is 15 residues. The germline V gene encodes CDR1 MNHEY and CDR2 SVGAGI. All of the donors were Caucasians in good health. Details on this clonotype: The antigen remains unidentified.

A further study also used this sample, focusing on yellow fever vaccine responses in identical twins.

V usage is TRBV6-5 and J usage is TRBJ2-7, with 9 bases matching TRBD1. The clonotype was recovered from a woman aged 18-29 years in good health. Source material: CD8+ T cells sorted from blood. CDR3 loop: CASSSFGTGPLEQYF. In nucleotides, the CDR3 is TGTGCCAGCAGTTCGTTTGGGACAGGGCCCCTCGAGCAGTACTTC.